Described below is a single T cell receptor (beta chain) sequence and its context. As yet, its antigen is unknown. The V end was cut by 5 bases, the J end by 9 bases, with 17 bases between. There are 14 residues in the CDR3. CDR1 and CDR2 from the germline V gene are MDHEN and SYDVKM. MiXCR, run by TCRdb on the reads, gives a single entry per CDR3 protein. Of some 800,000 distinct CDR3 sequences in the sample, over 25% were seen once. This specimen belongs to a study of T cell repertoires in cytomegalovirus infection. Study information: Shared public TCR beta signatures pointed to both CMV infection and a matching HLA type.

Study-wide points: Summed public TCR beta family frequency identified CMV carriers bearing the relevant HLA.

The TCR was taken from a human donor in good health (CMV status not recorded). Some clones in this sample may be carry-over from other donors' samples. The specimen was cultured CD8+ T cells from PBMCs, collected from culture after CMV antigen stimulation. The chain uses TRBV28 and TRBJ2-1, with D hard to call. CDR3 DNA sequence: TGTGCCAGCAGTCTCCTCGGAAAGTGGCCTGAGCAGTTCTTC. This translates into CASSLLGKWPEQFF.